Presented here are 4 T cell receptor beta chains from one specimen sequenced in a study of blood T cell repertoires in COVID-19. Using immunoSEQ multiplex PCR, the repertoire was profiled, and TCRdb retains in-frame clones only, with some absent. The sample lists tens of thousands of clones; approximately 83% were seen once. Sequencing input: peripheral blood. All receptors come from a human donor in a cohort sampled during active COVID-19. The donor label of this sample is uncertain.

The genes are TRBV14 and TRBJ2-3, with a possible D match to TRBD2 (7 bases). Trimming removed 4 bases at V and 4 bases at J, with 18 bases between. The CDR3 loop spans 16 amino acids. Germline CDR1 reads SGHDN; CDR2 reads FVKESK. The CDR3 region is CASSRALGGAADTQYF. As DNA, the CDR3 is TGTGCCAGCAGCCGGGCCTTGGGGGGGGCCGCAGATACGCAGTATTTT.

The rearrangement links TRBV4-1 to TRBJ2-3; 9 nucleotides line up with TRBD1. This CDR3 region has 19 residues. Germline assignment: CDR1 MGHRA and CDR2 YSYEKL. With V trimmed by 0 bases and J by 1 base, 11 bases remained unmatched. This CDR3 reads CASSQEGGQGLSRTDTQYF. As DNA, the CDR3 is TGCGCCAGCAGCCAAGAAGGGGGACAGGGCCTTTCTCGCACAGATACGCAGTATTTT.

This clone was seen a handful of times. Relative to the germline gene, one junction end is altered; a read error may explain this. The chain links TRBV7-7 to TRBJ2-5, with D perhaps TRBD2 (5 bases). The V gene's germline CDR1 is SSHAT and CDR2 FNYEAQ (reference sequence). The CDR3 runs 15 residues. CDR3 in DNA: TGTGCTAGCAGCTTAGGTAGAACTAGTTCGGAGACCCAGTACTTC. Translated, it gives CASSLGRTSSETQYF.

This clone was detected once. In DNA, the CDR3 is TGTGCCAGCAGCGCAACGGCGGGGGGTACTGAAGCTTTCTTT. Protein: CASSATAGGTEAFF. The chain links TRBV9 to TRBJ1-1; TRBD1 is a possible D gene (5 bases). Per germline, CDR1 SGDLS and CDR2 YYNGEE. V lost 3 bases and J 5 bases, leaving 14 bases between the germline ends. The CDR3 covers 14 residues.